The clone carrying this T cell receptor beta chain was observed once. This entry belongs to a study of CD8+CD57+ T cells in acquired aplastic anemia. Trimming cost V 3 bases and J 5 bases, with 10 bases left between them. The CDR3 sequence is 12 residues long. CDR1 and CDR2 (germline): DFQATT, SNEGSKA (reference sequence). The TCR beta profiling, which covered VDJ combination and CDR3 sequence, was carried out using genomic DNA as the template. TCRdb itself ran the reads through MiXCR, one entry per CDR3 protein. The data contain around 130,000 distinct CDR3 sequences, over 55% of them seen just once; the ten biggest clones take up roughly 30%. Patients who underwent sequencing had shown CD8+CD57+ cell expansion by flow cytometry. Blood came from patients not yet given any therapy.

This sequence originates from a human donor with aplastic anemia. The rearrangement links TRBV20-1 to TRBJ1-1, with no clear D. The sequencing sample was made of sorted CD4+, CD8+, or CD8+CD57+ T cells (not recorded which) from PBMCs. The CDR3 DNA reads TGCAGTGCTAGGAACCCTGGGACTGAAGCTTTCTTT. It is translated as CSARNPGTEAFF.